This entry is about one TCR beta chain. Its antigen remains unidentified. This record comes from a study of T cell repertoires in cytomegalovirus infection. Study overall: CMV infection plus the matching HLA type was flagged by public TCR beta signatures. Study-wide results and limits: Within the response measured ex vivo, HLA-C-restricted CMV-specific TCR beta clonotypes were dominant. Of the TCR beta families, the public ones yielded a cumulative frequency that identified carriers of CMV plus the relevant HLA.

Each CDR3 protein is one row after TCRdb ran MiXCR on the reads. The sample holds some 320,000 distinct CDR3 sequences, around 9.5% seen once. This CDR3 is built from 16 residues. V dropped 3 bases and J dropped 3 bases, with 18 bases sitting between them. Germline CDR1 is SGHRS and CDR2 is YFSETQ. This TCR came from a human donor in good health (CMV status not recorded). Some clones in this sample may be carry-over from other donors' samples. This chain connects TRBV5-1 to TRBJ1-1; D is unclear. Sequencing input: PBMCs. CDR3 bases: TGCGCCAGCAGCTACCGGGCCAGACTTCGGGACACTGAAGCTTTCTTT. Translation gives CASSYRARLRDTEAFF.